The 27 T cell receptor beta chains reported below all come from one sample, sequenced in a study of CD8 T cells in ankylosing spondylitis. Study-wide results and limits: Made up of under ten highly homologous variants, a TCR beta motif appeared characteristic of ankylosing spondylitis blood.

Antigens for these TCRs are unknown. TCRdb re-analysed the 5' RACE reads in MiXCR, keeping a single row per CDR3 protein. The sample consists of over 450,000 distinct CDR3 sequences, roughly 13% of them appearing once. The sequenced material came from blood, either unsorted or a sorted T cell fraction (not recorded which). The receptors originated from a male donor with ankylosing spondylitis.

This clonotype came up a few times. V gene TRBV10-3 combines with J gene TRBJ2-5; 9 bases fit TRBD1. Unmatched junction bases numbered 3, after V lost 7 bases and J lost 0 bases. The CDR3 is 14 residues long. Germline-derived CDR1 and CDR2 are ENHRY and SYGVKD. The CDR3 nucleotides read TGTGCCATCAAAGGGACAGGGTACCAAGAGACCCAGTACTTC. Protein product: CAIKGTGYQETQYF.

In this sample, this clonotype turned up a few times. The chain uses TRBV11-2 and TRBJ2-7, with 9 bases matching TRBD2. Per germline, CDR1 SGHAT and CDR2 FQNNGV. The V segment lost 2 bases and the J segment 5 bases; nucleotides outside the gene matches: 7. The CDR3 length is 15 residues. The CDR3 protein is CASSLLAGGLDEQYV. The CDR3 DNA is TGTGCCAGCAGCTTACTCGCGGGAGGGCTAGACGAGCAGTACGTC.

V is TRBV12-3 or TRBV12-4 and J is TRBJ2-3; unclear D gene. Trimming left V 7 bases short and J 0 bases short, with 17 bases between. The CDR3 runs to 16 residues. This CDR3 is CASTPWKDKSTDTQYF. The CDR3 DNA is TGTGCCAGCACCCCCTGGAAAGACAAGAGCACAGATACGCAGTATTTT.

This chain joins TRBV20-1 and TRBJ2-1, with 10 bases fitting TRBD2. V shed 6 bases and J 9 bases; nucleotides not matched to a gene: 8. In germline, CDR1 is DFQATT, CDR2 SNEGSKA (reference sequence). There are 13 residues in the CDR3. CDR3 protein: CSAPGLAESEQFF. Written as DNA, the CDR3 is TGCAGTGCGCCCGGACTAGCGGAGAGTGAGCAGTTCTTC.

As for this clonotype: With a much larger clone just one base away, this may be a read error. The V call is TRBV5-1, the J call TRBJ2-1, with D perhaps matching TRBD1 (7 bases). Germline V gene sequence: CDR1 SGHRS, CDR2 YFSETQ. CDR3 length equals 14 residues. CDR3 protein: CVSSTGQRVGEQFF. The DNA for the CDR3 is TGCGTCAGCAGCACGGGACAGCGGGTCGGTGAGCAGTTCTTC.

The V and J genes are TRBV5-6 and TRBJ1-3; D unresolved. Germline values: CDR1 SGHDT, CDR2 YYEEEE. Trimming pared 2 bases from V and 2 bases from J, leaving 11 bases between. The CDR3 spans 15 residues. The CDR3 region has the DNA TGTGCCAGCAGCTTCGGGCCCCGGACTGGAAACACCATATATTTT. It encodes CASSFGPRTGNTIYF.

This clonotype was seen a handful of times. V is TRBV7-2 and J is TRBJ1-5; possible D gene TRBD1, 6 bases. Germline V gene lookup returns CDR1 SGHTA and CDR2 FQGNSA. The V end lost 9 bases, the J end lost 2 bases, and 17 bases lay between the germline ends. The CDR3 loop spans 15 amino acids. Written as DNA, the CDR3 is TGTGCCAGTGGCTTGGGGGGGCTGGGCAATCAGCCCCAGCATTTT. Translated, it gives CASGLGGLGNQPQHF.

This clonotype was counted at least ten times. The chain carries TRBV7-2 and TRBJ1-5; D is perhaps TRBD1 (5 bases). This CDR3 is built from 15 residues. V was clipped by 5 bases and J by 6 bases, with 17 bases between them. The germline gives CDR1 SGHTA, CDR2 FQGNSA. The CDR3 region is CASSPGGKGRQPQHF. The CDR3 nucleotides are TGTGCCAGCAGCCCGGGGGGGAAGGGGCGTCAGCCCCAGCATTTT.

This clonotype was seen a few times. CDR3 nucleotides: TGTGCCAGCAGCTTAGTTCCAGGGGCAAGCTCCTACAATGAGCAGTTCTTC. The encoded protein is CASSLVPGASSYNEQFF. V and J are TRBV7-2 and TRBJ2-1; possibly TRBD1 for D (6 bases). The ends were cut back, 1 base at V and 0 bases at J, with 13 bases in the middle. Germline V gene lookup returns CDR1 SGHTA and CDR2 FQGNSA. The CDR3 sequence is 17 residues long.

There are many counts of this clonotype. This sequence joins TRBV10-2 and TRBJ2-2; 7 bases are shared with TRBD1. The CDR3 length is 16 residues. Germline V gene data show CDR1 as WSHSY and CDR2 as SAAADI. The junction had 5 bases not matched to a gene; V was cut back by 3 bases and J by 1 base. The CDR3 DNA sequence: TGCGCCAGCAGTGATGGGACAGTCAGGAACACCGGGGAGCTGTTTTTT. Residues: CASSDGTVRNTGELFF.

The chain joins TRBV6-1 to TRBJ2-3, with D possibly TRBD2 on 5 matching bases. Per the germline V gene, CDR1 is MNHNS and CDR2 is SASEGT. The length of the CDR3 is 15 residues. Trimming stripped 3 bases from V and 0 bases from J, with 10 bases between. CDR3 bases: TGTGCCAGCAGTGAGAGCGGTGCTAGCACAGATACGCAGTATTTT. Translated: CASSESGASTDTQYF.

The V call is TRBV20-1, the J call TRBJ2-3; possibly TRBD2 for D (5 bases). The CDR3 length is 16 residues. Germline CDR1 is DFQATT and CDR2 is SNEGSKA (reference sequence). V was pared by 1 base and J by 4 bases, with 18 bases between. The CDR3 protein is CSARGYGRDPADTQYF. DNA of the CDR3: TGCAGTGCTAGAGGTTACGGTCGGGATCCCGCAGATACGCAGTATTTT.

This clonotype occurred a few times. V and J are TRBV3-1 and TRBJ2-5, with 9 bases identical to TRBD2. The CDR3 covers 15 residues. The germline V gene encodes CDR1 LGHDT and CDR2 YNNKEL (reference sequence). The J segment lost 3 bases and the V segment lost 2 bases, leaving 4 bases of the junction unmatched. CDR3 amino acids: CASSQLAGSEETQYF. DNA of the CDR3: TGTGCCAGCAGCCAACTAGCGGGGTCTGAAGAGACCCAGTACTTC.

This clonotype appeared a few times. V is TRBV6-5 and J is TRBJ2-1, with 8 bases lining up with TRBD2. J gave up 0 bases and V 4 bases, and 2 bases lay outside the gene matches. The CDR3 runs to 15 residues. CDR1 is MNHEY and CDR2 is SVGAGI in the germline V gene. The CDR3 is CASSFSGTSYNEQFF. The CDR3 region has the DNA TGTGCCAGCAGTTTTAGCGGGACCTCCTACAATGAGCAGTTCTTC.

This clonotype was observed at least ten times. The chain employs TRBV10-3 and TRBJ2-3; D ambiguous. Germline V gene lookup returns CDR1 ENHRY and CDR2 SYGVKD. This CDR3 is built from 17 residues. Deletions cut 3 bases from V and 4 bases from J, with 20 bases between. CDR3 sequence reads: CAISDLDGAEPSDTQYF. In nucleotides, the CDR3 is TGTGCCATCAGTGACCTCGACGGCGCGGAACCATCAGATACGCAGTATTTT.

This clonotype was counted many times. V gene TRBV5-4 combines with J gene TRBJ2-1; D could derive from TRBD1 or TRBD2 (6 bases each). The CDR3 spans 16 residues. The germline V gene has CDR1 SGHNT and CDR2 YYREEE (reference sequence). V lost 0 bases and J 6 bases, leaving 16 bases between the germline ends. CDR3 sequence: CASSLGGASRSNEQFF. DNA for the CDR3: TGTGCCAGCAGCTTGGGGGGGGCTTCCCGAAGCAATGAGCAGTTCTTC. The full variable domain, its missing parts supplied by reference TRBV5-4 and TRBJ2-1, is ETGVTQSPTHLIKTRGQQVTLRCSSQSGHNTVSWYQQALGQGPQFIFQYYREEENGRGNFPPRFSGLQFPNYSSELNVNALELDDSALYLCASSLGGASRSNEQFFGPGTRLTVL.

CDR3 nucleotides: TGTGCCAGCAGCTTCGGGACAGGGGGGGAGACCCAGTACTTC. Encoded protein: CASSFGTGGETQYF. The V call is TRBV5-6, the J call TRBJ2-5; 11 bases fit TRBD1. The CDR3 extends over 14 amino acids. Germline V gene data show CDR1 as SGHDT and CDR2 as YYEEEE. V was clipped by 2 bases and J by 5 bases; unmatched bases: 2.

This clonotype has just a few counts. The CDR3 coding sequence is TGTGCCAGCAGCTTGGTGGGGTCAGCCCAAGAGACCCAGTACTTC. This translates into CASSLVGSAQETQYF. The chain couples TRBV7-7 to TRBJ2-5; D gene uncertain. Trimming cost V 3 bases and J 1 base, with 12 bases left between them. CDR1 and CDR2 from the germline V gene are SSHAT and FNYEAQ (reference sequence). The CDR3 is 15 residues long.

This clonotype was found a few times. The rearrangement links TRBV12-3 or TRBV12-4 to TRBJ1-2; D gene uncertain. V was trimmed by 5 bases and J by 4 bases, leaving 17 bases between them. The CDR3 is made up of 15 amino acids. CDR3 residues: CASSAPGLLGYGYTF. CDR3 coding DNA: TGTGCCAGCAGTGCCCCCGGGCTACTGGGCTATGGCTACACCTTC.

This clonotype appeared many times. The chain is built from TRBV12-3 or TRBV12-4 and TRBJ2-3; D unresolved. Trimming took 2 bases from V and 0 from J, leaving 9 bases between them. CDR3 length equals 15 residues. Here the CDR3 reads CASSLPTASTDTQYF. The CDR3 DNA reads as TGTGCCAGCAGTTTACCTACAGCTAGCACAGATACGCAGTATTTT.

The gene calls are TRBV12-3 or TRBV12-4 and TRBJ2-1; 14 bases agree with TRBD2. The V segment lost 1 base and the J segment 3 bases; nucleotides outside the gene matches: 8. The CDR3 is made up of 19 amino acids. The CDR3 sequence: CASSLGTSGGYGVYNEQFF. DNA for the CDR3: TGTGCCAGCAGTTTAGGGACTAGCGGGGGGTATGGGGTCTACAATGAGCAGTTCTTC.

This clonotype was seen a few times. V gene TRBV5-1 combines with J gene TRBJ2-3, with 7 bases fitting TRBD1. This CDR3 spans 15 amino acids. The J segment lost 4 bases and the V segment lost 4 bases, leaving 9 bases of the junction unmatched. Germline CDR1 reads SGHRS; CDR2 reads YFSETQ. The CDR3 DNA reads TGCGCCAGCAGCCTCAGACAGGGATCGGCAGATACGCAGTATTTT. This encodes CASSLRQGSADTQYF.

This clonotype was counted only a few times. In DNA, the CDR3 is TGCAGTGCTAGAGAGGACAGGGAGCTAACACCCCTCCACTTT. Amino acids: CSAREDRELTPLHF. The rearrangement uses TRBV20-1 and TRBJ1-6; 8 nucleotides align to TRBD1. The trim removed 0 bases at V and 11 bases at J, leaving 6 bases unmatched. Germline-derived CDR1 and CDR2 are DFQATT and SNEGSKA (reference sequence). The CDR3 totals 14 residues.

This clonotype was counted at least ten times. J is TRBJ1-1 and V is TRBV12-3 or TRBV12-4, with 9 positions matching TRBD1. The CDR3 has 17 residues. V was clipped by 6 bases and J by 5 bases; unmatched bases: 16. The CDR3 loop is CASSSSMPGQGETEAFF. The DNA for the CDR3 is TGTGCCAGCAGCTCCTCAATGCCGGGACAGGGCGAGACTGAAGCTTTCTTT.

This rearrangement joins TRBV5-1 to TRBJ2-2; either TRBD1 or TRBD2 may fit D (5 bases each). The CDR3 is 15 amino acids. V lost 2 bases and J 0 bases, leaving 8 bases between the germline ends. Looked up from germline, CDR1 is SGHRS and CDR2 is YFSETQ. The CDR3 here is CASSFEGTNTGELFF. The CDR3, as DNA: TGCGCCAGCAGCTTCGAGGGGACGAACACCGGGGAGCTGTTTTTT. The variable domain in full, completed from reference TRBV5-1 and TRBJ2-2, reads KAGVTQTPRYLIKTRGQQVTLSCSPISGHRSVSWYQQTPGQGLQFLFEYFSETQRNKGNFPGRFSGRQFSNSRSEMNVSTLELGDSALYLCASSFEGTNTGELFFGEGSRLTVL.

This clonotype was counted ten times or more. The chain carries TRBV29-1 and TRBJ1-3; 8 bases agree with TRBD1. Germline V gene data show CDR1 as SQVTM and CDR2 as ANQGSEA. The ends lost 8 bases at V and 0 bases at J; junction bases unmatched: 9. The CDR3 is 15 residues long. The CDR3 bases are TGCAGCTTCCGGACAGGGCCCCTCTCTGGAAACACCATATATTTT. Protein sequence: CSFRTGPLSGNTIYF.

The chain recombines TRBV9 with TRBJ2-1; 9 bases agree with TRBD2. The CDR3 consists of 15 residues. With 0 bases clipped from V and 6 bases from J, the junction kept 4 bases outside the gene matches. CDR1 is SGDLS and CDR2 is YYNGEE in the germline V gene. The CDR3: CASSVEASGINEQFF. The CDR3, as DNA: TGTGCCAGCAGCGTAGAGGCTAGCGGGATCAATGAGCAGTTCTTC.